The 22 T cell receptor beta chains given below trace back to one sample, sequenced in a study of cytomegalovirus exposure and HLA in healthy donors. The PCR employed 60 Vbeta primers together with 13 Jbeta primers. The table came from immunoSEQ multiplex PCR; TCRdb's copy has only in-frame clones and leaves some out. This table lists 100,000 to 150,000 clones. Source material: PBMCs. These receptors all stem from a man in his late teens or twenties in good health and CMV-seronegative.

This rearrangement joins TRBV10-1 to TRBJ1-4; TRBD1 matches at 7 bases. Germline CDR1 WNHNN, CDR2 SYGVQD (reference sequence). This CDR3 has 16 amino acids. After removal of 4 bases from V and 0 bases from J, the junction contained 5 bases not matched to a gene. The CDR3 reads CASSAGTAATNEKLFF. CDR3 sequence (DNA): TGCGCCAGCAGTGCCGGGACAGCTGCAACTAATGAAAAACTGTTTTTT.

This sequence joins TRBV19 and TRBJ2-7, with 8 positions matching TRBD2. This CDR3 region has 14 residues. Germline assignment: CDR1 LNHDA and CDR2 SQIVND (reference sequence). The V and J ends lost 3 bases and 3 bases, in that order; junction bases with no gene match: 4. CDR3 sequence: CASSIGTSFYEQYF. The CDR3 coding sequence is TGTGCCAGTAGTATCGGGACTAGTTTCTACGAGCAGTACTTC. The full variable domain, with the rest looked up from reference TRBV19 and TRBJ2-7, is DGGITQSPKYLFRKEGQNVTLSCEQNLNHDAMYWYRQDPGQGLRLIYYSQIVNDFQKGDIAEGYSVSREKKESFPLTVTSAQKNPTAFYLCASSIGTSFYEQYFGPGTRLTVT.

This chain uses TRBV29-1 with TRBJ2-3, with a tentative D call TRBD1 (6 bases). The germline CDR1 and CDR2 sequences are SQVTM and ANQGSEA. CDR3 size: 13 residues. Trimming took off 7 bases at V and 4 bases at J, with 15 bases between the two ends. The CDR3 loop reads CSAGHRGADTQYF. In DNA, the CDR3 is TGCAGCGCGGGACACCGGGGCGCAGATACGCAGTATTTT.

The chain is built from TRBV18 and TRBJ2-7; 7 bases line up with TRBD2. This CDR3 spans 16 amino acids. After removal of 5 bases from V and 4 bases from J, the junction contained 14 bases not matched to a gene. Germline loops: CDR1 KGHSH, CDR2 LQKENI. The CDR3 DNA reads TGTGCCAGCTCAGCAGGGAGGGGCGCCGACGATTACGAGCAGTACTTC. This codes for CASSAGRGADDYEQYF.

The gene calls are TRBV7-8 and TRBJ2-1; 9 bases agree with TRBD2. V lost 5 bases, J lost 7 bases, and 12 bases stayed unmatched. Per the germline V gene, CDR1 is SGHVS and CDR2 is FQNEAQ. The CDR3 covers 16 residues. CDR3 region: CASSPSGGGAQNEQFF. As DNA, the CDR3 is TGTGCCAGCAGCCCCAGCGGCGGGGGGGCACAGAATGAGCAGTTCTTC. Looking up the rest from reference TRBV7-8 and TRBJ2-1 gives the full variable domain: GAGVSQSPRYKVAKRGQDVALRCDPISGHVSLFWYQQALGQGPEFLTYFQNEAQLDKSGLPSDRFFAERPEGSVSTLKIQRTQQEDSAVYLCASSPSGGGAQNEQFFGPGTRLTVL.

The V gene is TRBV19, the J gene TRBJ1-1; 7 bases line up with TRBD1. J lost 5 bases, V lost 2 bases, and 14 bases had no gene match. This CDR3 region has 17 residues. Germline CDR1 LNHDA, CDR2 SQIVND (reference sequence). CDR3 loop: CASSIPRWSRGRTEAFF. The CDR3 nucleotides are TGTGCCAGTAGTATACCCCGTTGGTCCAGGGGGAGGACTGAAGCTTTCTTT.

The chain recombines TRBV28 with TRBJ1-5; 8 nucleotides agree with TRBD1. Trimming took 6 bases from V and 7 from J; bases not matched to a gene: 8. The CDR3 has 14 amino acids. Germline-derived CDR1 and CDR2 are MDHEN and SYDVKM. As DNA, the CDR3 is TGTGCCAGCAGCCCGGACAGGGATTCCCAGCCCCAGCATTTT. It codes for CASSPDRDSQPQHF.

CDR3 bases: TGTGCCAGCAGCTTGGGCGGGAGGGGGGCAACTAATGAAAAACTGTTTTTT. Its translation: CASSLGGRGATNEKLFF. The rearrangement joins TRBV5-4 to TRBJ1-4; weak D call: TRBD1 (6 bases). Germline V gene sequence: CDR1 SGHNT, CDR2 YYREEE (reference sequence). CDR3 size: 17 residues. Between the trimmed V and J ends, which lost 0 bases and 0 bases, there was a span of 12 bases.

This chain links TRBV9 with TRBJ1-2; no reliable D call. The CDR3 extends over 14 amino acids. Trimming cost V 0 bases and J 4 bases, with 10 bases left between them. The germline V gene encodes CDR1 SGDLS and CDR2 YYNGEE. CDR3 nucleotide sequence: TGTGCCAGCAGCGTAGATCGGGGAGGCTATGGCTACACCTTC. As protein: CASSVDRGGYGYTF.

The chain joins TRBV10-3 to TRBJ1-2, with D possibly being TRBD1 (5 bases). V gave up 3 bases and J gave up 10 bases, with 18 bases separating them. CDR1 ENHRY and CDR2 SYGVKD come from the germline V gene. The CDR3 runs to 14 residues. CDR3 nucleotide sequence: TGTGCCATCAGTGAAGGTCAGGGCCTTGGGGCCTACACCTTC. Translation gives CAISEGQGLGAYTF.

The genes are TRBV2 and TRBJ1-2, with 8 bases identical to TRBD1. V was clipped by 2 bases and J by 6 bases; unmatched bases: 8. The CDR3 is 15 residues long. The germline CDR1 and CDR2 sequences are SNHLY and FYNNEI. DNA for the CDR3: TGTGCCAGCAGTGAAACAGGGGGGACCGGCCATGGCTACACCTTC. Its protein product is CASSETGGTGHGYTF.

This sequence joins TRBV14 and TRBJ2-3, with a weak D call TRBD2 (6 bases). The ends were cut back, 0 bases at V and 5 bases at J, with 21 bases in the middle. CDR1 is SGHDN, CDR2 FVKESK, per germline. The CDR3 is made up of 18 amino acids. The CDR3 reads CASSQEGRRLRGGDTQYF. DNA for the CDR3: TGTGCCAGCAGCCAAGAGGGGAGGAGACTCCGGGGCGGAGATACGCAGTATTTT.

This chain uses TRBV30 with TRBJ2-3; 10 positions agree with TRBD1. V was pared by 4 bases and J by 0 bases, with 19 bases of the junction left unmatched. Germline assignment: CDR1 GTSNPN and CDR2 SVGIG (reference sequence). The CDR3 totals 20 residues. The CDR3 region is CAWTDRRRGTGVPSTDTQYF. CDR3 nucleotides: TGTGCCTGGACCGATCGAAGGAGGGGGACAGGGGTCCCCAGCACAGATACGCAGTATTTT.

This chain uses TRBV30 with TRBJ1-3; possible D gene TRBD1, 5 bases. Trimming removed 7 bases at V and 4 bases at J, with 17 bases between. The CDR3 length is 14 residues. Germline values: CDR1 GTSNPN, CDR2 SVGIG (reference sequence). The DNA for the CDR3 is TGTGCCTTTGTTAAAGGGGTGTTCGGAAACACCATATATTTT. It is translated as CAFVKGVFGNTIYF.

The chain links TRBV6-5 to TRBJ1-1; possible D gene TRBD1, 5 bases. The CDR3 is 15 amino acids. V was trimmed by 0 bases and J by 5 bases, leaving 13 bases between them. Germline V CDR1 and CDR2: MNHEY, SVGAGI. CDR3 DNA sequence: TGTGCCAGCAGTTACTCGGCAGGGTCGAGGACTGAAGCTTTCTTT. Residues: CASSYSAGSRTEAFF.

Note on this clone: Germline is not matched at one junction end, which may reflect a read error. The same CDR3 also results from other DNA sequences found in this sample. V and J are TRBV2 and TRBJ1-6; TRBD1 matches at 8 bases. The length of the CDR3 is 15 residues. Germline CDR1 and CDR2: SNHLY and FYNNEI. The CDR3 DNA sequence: TGCGCCAGCAACAATAAGGACAGGGCTGTCGCACCCCTCCACTTT. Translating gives CASNNKDRAVAPLHF.

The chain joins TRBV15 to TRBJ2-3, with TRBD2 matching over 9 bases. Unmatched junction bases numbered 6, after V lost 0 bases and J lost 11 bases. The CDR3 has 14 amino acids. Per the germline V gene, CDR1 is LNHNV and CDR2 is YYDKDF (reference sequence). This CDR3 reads CATSRDRAGGEQYF. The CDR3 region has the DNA TGTGCCACCAGCAGAGATCGGGCGGGAGGGGAGCAGTATTTT.

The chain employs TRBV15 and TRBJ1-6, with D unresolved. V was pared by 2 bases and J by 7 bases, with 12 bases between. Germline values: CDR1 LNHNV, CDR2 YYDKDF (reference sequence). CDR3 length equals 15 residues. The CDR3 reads CATSRSEPENSPLHF. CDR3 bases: TGTGCCACCAGCAGAAGTGAGCCGGAGAATTCACCCCTCCACTTT.

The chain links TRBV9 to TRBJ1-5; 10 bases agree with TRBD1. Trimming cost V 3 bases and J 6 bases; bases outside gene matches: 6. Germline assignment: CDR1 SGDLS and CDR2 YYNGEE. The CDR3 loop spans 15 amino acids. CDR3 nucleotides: TGTGCCAGCAGCGCAACGACAGGGGGCGGTCAGCCCCAGCATTTT. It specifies CASSATTGGGQPQHF.

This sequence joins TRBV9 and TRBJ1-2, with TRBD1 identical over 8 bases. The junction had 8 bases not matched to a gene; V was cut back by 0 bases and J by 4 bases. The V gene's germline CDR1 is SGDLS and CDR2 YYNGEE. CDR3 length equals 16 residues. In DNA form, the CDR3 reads TGTGCCAGCAGCGTAGGACAGGGGCGGAATGGCTATGGCTACACCTTC. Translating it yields CASSVGQGRNGYGYTF.

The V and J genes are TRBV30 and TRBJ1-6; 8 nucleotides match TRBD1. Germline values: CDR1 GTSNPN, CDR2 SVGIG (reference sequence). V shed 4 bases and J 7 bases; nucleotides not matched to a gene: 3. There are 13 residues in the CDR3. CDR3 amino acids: CAWTRQGNSPLHF. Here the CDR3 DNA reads TGTGCCTGGACCAGACAGGGGAATTCACCCCTCCACTTT. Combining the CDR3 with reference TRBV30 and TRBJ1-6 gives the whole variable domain SQTIHQWPATLVQPVGSPLSLECTVEGTSNPNLYWYRQAAGRGLQLLFYSVGIGQISSEVPQNLSASRPQDRQFILSSKKLLLSDSGFYLCAWTRQGNSPLHFGNGTRLTVT.

The CDR3 nucleotides are TGTGCCAGCAGCCCAGGGCGGGGTATTAGCGGGGGGAATAAGAATGAGCAGTTCTTC. This translates into CASSPGRGISGGNKNEQFF. This chain links TRBV7-3 with TRBJ2-1; 10 bases fit TRBD2. J was trimmed by 7 bases and V by 5 bases; bases with no gene match: 20. This CDR3 is 19 amino acids long. Germline V lookup: CDR1 SGHTA, CDR2 FQGTGA. Full variable domain (missing parts from reference TRBV7-3 and TRBJ2-1): GAGVSQTPSNKVTEKGKYVELRCDPISGHTALYWYRQSLGQGPEFLIYFQGTGAADDSGLPNDRFFAVRPEGSVSTLKIQRTERGDSAVYLCASSPGRGISGGNKNEQFFGPGTRLTVL.